This entry is about one T cell receptor (beta chain). This clonotype was found many times. Its antigen is unknown. No base quality information exists; no much larger clone differs at one position. This specimen comes from a study of early T cells in non-severe SARS-CoV-2 infection (dated by TCRdb to about 2021). For the study in its entirety: Because TCR sequencing was done on bulk RNA from unsorted whole blood, the alpha and beta chains could not be paired. Broader findings and caveats from the paper: VDJdb matching was skewed toward anti-spike CD8 responses, so virus-specific expansions were likely underestimated and private and CD4 specificities were missed.

Taken from cysteine to phenylalanine, the CDR3 has 16 residues. Here the CDR3 DNA is all that survives: 48 bases in frame from base 1. Compared with germline, V lacks 0 bases and J lacks 5 bases; bases without a gene match: 6. The germline V gene provides CDR1 SGHRS and CDR2 YFSETQ. Set within a cohort of healthcare workers in London, UK, this nested case-control study involved weekly PCR testing of nasopharyngeal swabs along with blood sampling. Healthcare workers were enrolled in the week of the UK lockdown, from 23 to 31 March 2020, and were followed every week for up to roughly 16 weeks. The library was produced with 5' RACE. The sample was run on a NextSeq 500. The TCR library protocol attached unique molecular identifiers to individual cDNA molecules to correct for sequencing error and PCR bias. Sequencing covered both TCR alpha and beta chains, and within each sample the abundances of alpha and beta sequences were tightly co-correlated. Per the authors' processing: V gene, J gene and CDR3 annotation of TCR sequences was performed with Decombinator V4. Expanded TCRs were defined as changing significantly between any two time points under a Poisson model with p below 0.0001. TCR abundances were normalised to the total number of TCRs sequenced in each sample and reported as counts per million. MAIT TCRs were defined by TRAV1-2 paired with TRAJ12, TRAJ20 or TRAJ33, and iNKT TCRs by TRAV10 paired with TRAJ18. A search of VDJdb, accessed on 1 November 2021, was run for TCRs annotated to CMV, EBV and SARS-CoV-2, with TCRs annotated for multiple antigens excluded. TCRdb reprocessing: public reads trimmed at Q25 with fastp, clones called with MiXCR, in-frame beta chains kept. Records with the same CDR3 protein are collapsed into one entry carrying the most frequent genes and DNA. In this record, the V and J calls reflect TCRdb's handling and not the investigators' own analysis. The table for this sample lists 30,000 or so distinct CDR3 sequences; approximately 7% of them were counted only once. The top ten constitute about 40% of the sample.

This sequence uses TRBV5-1 and TRBJ2-1; 9 central bases correspond to TRBD1. Sequenced material: whole blood. This clonotype was obtained from an adult who was a healthcare worker with PCR-confirmed SARS-CoV-2 infection or an uninfected control (not recorded which). Read as DNA, the sequence is TGCGCCAGCAGCTTGGGGGGACAGGGTCGGGACAATGAGCAGTTCTTC. This translates into CASSLGGQGRDNEQFF. The entire variable domain, with the stretches around the CDR3 drawn from the reference TRBV5-1 and TRBJ2-1 proteins, is KAGVTQTPRYLIKTRGQQVTLSCSPISGHRSVSWYQQTPGQGLQFLFEYFSETQRNKGNFPGRFSGRQFSNSRSEMNVSTLELGDSALYLCASSLGGQGRDNEQFFGPGTRLTVL.